Listed below are T cell receptor beta chains from one sample, sequenced in a study of a mutant IDH1 vaccine in newly diagnosed glioma. The repertoire was sequenced with immunoSEQ multiplex PCR; TCRdb's copy has only in-frame clones and lacks some. The sample has 15,000 to 20,000 clones, roughly 85% seen once. The input for sequencing was PBMCs, taken from a glioma patient treated with radiotherapy, temozolomide or both. These receptors all come from a man between 40 and 49 years old with glioma. CDR3s include the opening cysteine and the closing phenylalanine or tryptophan. The order of the fields is D gene, clone size, V gene, CDR3 protein. A D gene is named only where the DNA matches it firmly. Not all rows give a size; the values are once, few, many and, for expanded clones, a class.

>-|-|TRBV15
CATSRDLNSLNTEAFF
>TRBD1|few|TRBV29-1
CSAATGGISEAFF
>TRBD2|-|TRBV7-6
CASSPGTSGRANEQFF
>TRBD2|-|TRBV4-1
CASSQAGTSGRDTQYF
>TRBD2|-|TRBV19
CASSIAGTSNAWGLDTQYF
>TRBD1|-|TRBV2
CAGGQGRNQPQHF
>-|-|TRBV19
CASTPGAWDTQYF
>-|-|TRBV9
CASHRSGGNGYTF
>-|-|TRBV28
CASSSRAVSSYEQYF
>TRBD1|-|TRBV7-8
CASSLTGANTEAFF
>TRBD2|-|TRBV6-5
CASSLGLAGGQEQFF
>TRBD1|-|TRBV27
CATSTLPGDRDYGYTF
>TRBD1|-|TRBV19
CASSIAGTGTSFGLDTQYF
>TRBD1|few|TRBV6-1
CASSVGTGALGAFF
>-|-|TRBV4-1
CASSQSEAVRLNEQFF
>TRBD1|-|TRBV27
CASSGTGLFGTEAFF
>-|few|TRBV5-5
CASKTAGSTEAFF
>TRBD2|-|TRBV5-1
CASSPVGLAEETQYF
>-|-|TRBV14
CASSQGGGNIQYF
>-|once|TRBV5-6
CASSPGHSYGYTF
>-|-|TRBV9
CASSAGGLVLSGEQFF
>-|-|TRBV5-6
CASSSGPSPTYEQYF
>-|-|TRBV4-1
CASSHPRANEQFF
>-|-|TRBV7-7
CASSLGGSYNEQFF